This paragraph covers one T cell receptor beta chain sequence. This entry is derived from a study of blood T cell repertoires in COVID-19. The repertoire was sequenced with immunoSEQ multiplex PCR; TCRdb's copy has only in-frame clones and lacks some. The profile shows some 130,000 clones, 65% to 90% of them singletons. V was clipped by 0 bases and J by 3 bases, with 20 bases between them. The CDR3 is made up of 18 amino acids. Germline loops: CDR1 MGHRA, CDR2 YSYEKL. The TCR sequence derives from a man older than 75 with acute or convalescent COVID-19. The sample taken for sequencing was peripheral blood. This chain uses TRBV4-1 with TRBJ1-1; a weak D match, TRBD1 (5 bases). The CDR3 sequence is CASSQDRNGARDYTEAFF. The CDR3 nucleotides read TGCGCCAGCAGCCAAGATCGGAATGGGGCGCGGGACTACACTGAAGCTTTCTTT.